This TCR beta chain was profiled in a study of blood T cells in healthy people across ages. About the research overall: Template switching recovered approximately one barcoded beta molecule for every two T cells.

This CDR3 is 16 amino acids long. From germline, CDR1 is SGHVS and CDR2 FNYEAQ. Trimming removed 1 base from V and 5 bases from J; junction bases left unmatched: 7. As concerns this clonotype: Its antigen is unidentified.

A second PCR, run for about 6 to 11 cycles, used a sample-barcoded 5' primer plus a J-beta primer mix. TCRdb itself ran the 5' RACE reads through MiXCR, one entry per CDR3 protein. The repertoire has roughly 900,000 distinct CDR3 sequences, around 30% of them found once; the top ten carry 15% to 20%. Study results and limitations: Strong correlation linked observed beta diversity and percent naive T cells. Diversity of TCR beta per million T cells declined in a roughly linear way with age. Comparison with aged donors showed that long-lived donors had more naive CD4+ cells and higher diversity.

The chain couples TRBV7-6 to TRBJ2-1; 8 bases match TRBD1. Sequenced: blood. The sequence was obtained from a woman over 75 in good health. CDR3 DNA: TGTGCCAGCAGCTTAGGTGACAGGGGAGAAGACAATGAGCAGTTCTTC. It codes for CASSLGDRGEDNEQFF.